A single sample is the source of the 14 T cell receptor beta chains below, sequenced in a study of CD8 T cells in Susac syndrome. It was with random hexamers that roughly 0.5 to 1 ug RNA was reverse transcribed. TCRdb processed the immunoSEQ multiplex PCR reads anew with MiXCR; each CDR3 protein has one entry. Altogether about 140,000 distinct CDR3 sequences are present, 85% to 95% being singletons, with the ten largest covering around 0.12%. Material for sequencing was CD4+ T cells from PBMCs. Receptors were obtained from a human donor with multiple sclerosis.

The CDR3 reads CASRGQGVGGYTF. CDR3 sequence (DNA): TGTGCCAGCAGGGGACAGGGGGTCGGTGGCTACACCTTC. V is TRBV7-9 and J is TRBJ1-2, with TRBD1 identical over 11 bases. The CDR3 spans 13 residues. Germline V gives CDR1 SEHNR, CDR2 FQNEAQ (reference sequence). V lost 6 bases, J lost 7 bases, and 4 bases stayed unmatched.

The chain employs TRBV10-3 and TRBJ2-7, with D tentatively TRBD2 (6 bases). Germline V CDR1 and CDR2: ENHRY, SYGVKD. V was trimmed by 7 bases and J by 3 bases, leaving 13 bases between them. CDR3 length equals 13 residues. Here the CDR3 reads CAITRGEDYEQYF. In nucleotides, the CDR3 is TGTGCCATCACCCGTGGGGAGGACTACGAGCAGTACTTC.

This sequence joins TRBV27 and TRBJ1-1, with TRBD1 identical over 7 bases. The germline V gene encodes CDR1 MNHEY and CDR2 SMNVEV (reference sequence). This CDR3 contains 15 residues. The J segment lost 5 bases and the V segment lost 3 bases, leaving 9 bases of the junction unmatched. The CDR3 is CASSLGGKGQTEAFF. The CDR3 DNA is TGTGCCAGCAGTTTGGGGGGGAAGGGACAGACTGAAGCTTTCTTT.

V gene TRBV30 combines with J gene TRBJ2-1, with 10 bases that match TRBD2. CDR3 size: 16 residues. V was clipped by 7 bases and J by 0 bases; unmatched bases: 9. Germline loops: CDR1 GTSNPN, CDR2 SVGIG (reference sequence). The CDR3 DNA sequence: TGTGCCTCCCGCCGGACTAGCGGAACCTCCTACAATGAGCAGTTCTTC. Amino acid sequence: CASRRTSGTSYNEQFF.

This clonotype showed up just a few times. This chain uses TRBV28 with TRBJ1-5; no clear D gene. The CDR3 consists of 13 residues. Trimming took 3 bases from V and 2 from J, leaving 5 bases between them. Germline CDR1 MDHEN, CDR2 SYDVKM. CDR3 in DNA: TGTGCCAGCAGTTTGTTGGGCAATCAGCCCCAGCATTTT. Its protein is CASSLLGNQPQHF.

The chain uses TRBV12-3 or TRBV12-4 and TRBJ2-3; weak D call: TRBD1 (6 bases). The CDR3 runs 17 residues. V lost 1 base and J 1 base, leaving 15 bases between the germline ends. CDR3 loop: CASSLGLVGARTDTQYF. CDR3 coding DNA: TGTGCCAGCAGTTTAGGTCTTGTGGGGGCCCGCACAGATACGCAGTATTTT.

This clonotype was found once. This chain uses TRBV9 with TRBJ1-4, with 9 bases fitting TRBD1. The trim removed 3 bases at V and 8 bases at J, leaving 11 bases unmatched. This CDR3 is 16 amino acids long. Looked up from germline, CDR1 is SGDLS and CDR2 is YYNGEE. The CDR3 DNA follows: TGTGCCAGCAGCGCGCTACCGGGACAGGGAGGAGAAAAACTGTTTTTT. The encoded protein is CASSALPGQGGEKLFF.

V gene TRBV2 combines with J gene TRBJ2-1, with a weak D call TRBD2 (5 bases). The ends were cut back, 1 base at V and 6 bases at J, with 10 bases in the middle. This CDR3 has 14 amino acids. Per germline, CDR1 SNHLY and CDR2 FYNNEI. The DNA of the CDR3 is TGTGCCAGCAGTGAAGTAGGACTTCTCAATGAGCAGTTCTTC. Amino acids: CASSEVGLLNEQFF.

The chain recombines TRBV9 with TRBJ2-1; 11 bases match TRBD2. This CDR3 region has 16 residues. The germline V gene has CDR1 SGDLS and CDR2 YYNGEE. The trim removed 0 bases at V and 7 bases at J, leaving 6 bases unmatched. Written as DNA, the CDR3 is TGTGCCAGCAGCGTAGGAGTGACTAGCGGGGATAATGAGCAGTTCTTC. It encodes CASSVGVTSGDNEQFF.

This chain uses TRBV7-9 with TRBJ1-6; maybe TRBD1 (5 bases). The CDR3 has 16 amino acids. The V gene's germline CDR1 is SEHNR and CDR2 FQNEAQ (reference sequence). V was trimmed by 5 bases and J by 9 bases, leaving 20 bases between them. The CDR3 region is CASSPSLGGPLSPLHF. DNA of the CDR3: TGTGCCAGCAGCCCCTCCCTTGGGGGTCCCCTTTCACCCCTCCACTTT.

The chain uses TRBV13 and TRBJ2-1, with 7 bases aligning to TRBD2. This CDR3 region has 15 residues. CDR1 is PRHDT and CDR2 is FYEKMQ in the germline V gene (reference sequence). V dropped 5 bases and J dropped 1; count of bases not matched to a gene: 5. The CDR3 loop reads CASSPAGRSYNEQFF. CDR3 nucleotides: TGTGCCAGCAGCCCAGCGGGAAGGTCCTACAATGAGCAGTTCTTC.

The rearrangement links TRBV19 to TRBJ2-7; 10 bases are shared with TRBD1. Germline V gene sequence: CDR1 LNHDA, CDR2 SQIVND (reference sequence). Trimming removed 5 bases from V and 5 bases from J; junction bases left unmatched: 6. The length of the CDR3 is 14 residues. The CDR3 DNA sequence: TGTGCCAGTAGTCGTCCCGACAGGGGGCACGAGCAGTACTTC. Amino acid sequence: CASSRPDRGHEQYF.

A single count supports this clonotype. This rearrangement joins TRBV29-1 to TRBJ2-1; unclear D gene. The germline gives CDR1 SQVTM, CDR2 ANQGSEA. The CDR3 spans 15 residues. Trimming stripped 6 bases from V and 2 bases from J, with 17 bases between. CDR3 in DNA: TGCAGCGTGGGGATGATACCGGGCCCCTACAATGAGCAGTTCTTC. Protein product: CSVGMIPGPYNEQFF.

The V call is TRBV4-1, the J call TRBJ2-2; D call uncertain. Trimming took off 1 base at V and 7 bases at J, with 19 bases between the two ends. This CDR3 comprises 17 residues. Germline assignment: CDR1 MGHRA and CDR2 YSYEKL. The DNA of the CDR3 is TGCGCCAGCAGCCAAGTTCCTGGAAGGCCGGTAGGCGGGGAGCTGTTTTTT. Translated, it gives CASSQVPGRPVGGELFF.